This is a list of T cell receptor beta chains from one sample in a study of shared clonotypes between healthy human individuals. Libraries were prepared by immunoSEQ multiplex PCR; TCRdb keeps only in-frame clonotypes and omits some of them. There are roughly 86,000 clones in the sample; 60% to 70% occur only once, and roughly 49% lies in the top ten. Source material: memory CD8+ T cells sorted from blood. The receptors originated from a man between 25 and 39 years old in good health. Each CDR3 is given with its conserved first and last residue. Fields, in order: V gene, J gene, CDR3 length, CDR3 protein.

TRBV5-1,TRBJ2-7,14,CASSLGTDSYEQYF
TRBV18,TRBJ2-2,16,CASSLLGPPNTGELFF
TRBV4-1,TRBJ2-3,18,CASSQDSLAGDPTDTQYF
TRBV6-5,TRBJ2-1,13,CASSYSISREQFF
TRBV9,TRBJ1-1,15,CASSVGDLQENEAFF
TRBV28,TRBJ1-5,13,CASSLPSNQPQHF
TRBV2,TRBJ2-1,17,CASSWSGLAGVYNEQFF
TRBV29-1,TRBJ1-5,13,CSVGEGDRQPQHF
TRBV30,TRBJ1-1,15,CAWSGGDRGFAEAFF
TRBV19,TRBJ1-3,15,CASDLGQRSGNTIYF
TRBV28,TRBJ1-2,15,CASIEYRGLGGGYTF
TRBV4-2,TRBJ1-2,14,CASSQERGFYGYTF
TRBV27,TRBJ2-1,18,CASSLRIPGLAGEYEQFF
TRBV7-9,TRBJ1-2,16,CASSPMGGQPGYGYTF
TRBV18,TRBJ2-1,18,CASSPITSAKSSYNEQFF
TRBV29-1,TRBJ2-5,12,CSVSEGGETQYF
TRBV28,TRBJ2-3,16,CASSPPPGRFTDTQYF
TRBV10-3,TRBJ1-4,14,CAISESAGKEKLFF
TRBV7-9,TRBJ2-5,18,CASSPPLGSLITAETQYF
TRBV11-2,TRBJ1-5,15,CASSIRPGPDQPQHF
TRBV19,TRBJ2-2,13,CASSMAGTGELFF
TRBV14,TRBJ1-5,13,CASSHSGLQPQHF
TRBV2,TRBJ1-1,14,CASSHEQGLIEAFF
TRBV4-3,TRBJ2-1,15,CASSLGTGNYNEQFF
TRBV10-1,TRBJ2-5,19,CASRRVGGQGREEKETQYF
TRBV19,TRBJ1-2,14,CASSITDSPYGYTF
TRBV29-1,TRBJ2-7,15,CSVEDGTSGFYEQYF
TRBV11-2,TRBJ2-2,17,CASSALDSREITGELFF
TRBV4-3,TRBJ2-7,15,CASSQVAGPGYEQYF
TRBV6-4,TRBJ2-3,14,CASSGAGATDTQYF
TRBV7-3,TRBJ1-1,15,CASSLARTGNTEAFF
TRBV11-2,TRBJ2-7,13,CASRPFRGGEQYF
TRBV7-2,TRBJ2-7,15,CASRMTSGSIYEQYF
TRBV28,TRBJ1-2,11,CAISTNYGYTF
TRBV10-3,TRBJ2-7,19,CAISEPREAGRGPFYEQYF
TRBV10-2,TRBJ2-2,16,CASSGPDRVWTGELFF
TRBV14,TRBJ2-7,12,CVSSHTSYEQYF